A selection of T cell receptor beta chains follows, all from one sample in a study of T cells after yellow fever vaccination. TCRdb itself ran the 5' RACE reads through MiXCR, one entry per CDR3 protein. The sample has about 130,000 distinct CDR3 sequences; around 9.8% are singletons. The sample was CD8+ T cells sorted from PBMCs, taken on the day of the yellow fever booster vaccination. These TCRs come from a man aged 18 to 30 who received the YFV17D yellow fever vaccine. Both conserved end residues are part of each CDR3. Fields, in order: V gene, D gene, clone size, J gene, CDR3 protein, CDR3 DNA. A D gene is named only where the DNA matches it firmly. A clone size is listed for some rows: how often the clone was seen (once, few, many), or a class if it is expanded.

v_gene: TRBV12-5
d_gene: TRBD1
abundance: few
j_gene: TRBJ2-2
CDR3aa: CASGSGQGVRELFF
CDR3nt: TGTGCTAGTGGTTCGGGACAGGGGGTTAGGGAGCTGTTTTTT

v_gene: TRBV7-9
d_gene: .
abundance: few
j_gene: TRBJ1-3
CDR3aa: CASSLAHVNTIYF
CDR3nt: TGTGCCAGCAGCTTAGCGCACGTGAACACCATATATTTT

v_gene: TRBV27
d_gene: .
abundance: many
j_gene: TRBJ1-5
CDR3aa: CASGQPQHF
CDR3nt: TGTGCCAGCGGCCAGCCCCAGCATTTT

v_gene: TRBV19
d_gene: .
abundance: many
j_gene: TRBJ1-2
CDR3aa: CASSTGDYGYTF
CDR3nt: TGTGCCAGTAGTACGGGGGACTATGGCTACACCTTC

v_gene: TRBV4-3
d_gene: .
abundance: .
j_gene: TRBJ1-1
CDR3aa: CASSQGGAGSEAFF
CDR3nt: TGCGCCAGCAGCCAAGGGGGGGCAGGGTCTGAAGCTTTCTTT

v_gene: TRBV20-1
d_gene: .
abundance: .
j_gene: TRBJ2-5
CDR3aa: CSAPMRDIIAQYF
CDR3nt: TGCAGTGCTCCAATGCGGGACATTATCGCCCAGTACTTC

v_gene: TRBV12-3/TRBV12-4
d_gene: .
abundance: few
j_gene: TRBJ1-4
CDR3aa: CASSSGGSEKLFF
CDR3nt: TGTGCCAGCAGTTCCGGGGGCTCCGAAAAACTGTTTTTT

v_gene: TRBV7-9
d_gene: TRBD2
abundance: few
j_gene: TRBJ2-2
CDR3aa: CASSPPGLADTGELFF
CDR3nt: TGTGCCAGCAGCCCGCCCGGACTAGCGGATACCGGGGAGCTGTTTTTT

v_gene: TRBV12-3/TRBV12-4
d_gene: .
abundance: .
j_gene: TRBJ1-5
CDR3aa: CASSPGYPPQPQHF
CDR3nt: TGTGCCAGCAGTCCAGGGTATCCGCCTCAGCCCCAGCATTTT

v_gene: TRBV2
d_gene: .
abundance: .
j_gene: TRBJ2-5
CDR3aa: CASRDRVYLRETQYF
CDR3nt: TGTGCCAGCAGGGATCGGGTCTATCTTAGGGAGACCCAGTACTTC

v_gene: TRBV3-1
d_gene: .
abundance: .
j_gene: TRBJ1-1
CDR3aa: CASSPLGVGENTEAFF
CDR3nt: TGTGCCAGCAGCCCCCTCGGGGTAGGGGAGAACACTGAAGCTTTCTTT

v_gene: TRBV5-5
d_gene: .
abundance: once
j_gene: TRBJ2-4
CDR3aa: CASSLWDQAKNIQYF
CDR3nt: TGTGCCAGCAGCCTATGGGACCAAGCCAAAAACATTCAGTACTTC

v_gene: TRBV5-1
d_gene: .
abundance: .
j_gene: TRBJ2-2
CDR3aa: CASSVVTREAGELFF
CDR3nt: TGCGCCAGCAGCGTCGTGACAAGGGAGGCCGGGGAGCTGTTTTTT

v_gene: TRBV4-3
d_gene: .
abundance: .
j_gene: TRBJ2-1
CDR3aa: CASSRYTTNEQFF
CDR3nt: TGCGCCAGCAGCAGATATACGACCAATGAGCAGTTCTTC

v_gene: TRBV25-1
d_gene: .
abundance: many
j_gene: TRBJ2-1
CDR3aa: CASSEDQGSSYNEQFF
CDR3nt: TGTGCCAGCAGTGAAGACCAGGGCAGCTCCTACAATGAGCAGTTCTTC

v_gene: TRBV27
d_gene: .
abundance: few
j_gene: TRBJ2-7
CDR3aa: CASSVTRGVYEQYF
CDR3nt: TGTGCCAGCAGTGTTACTAGGGGGGTCTACGAGCAGTACTTC

v_gene: TRBV7-9
d_gene: TRBD1
abundance: few
j_gene: TRBJ2-1
CDR3aa: CASSPGKTGGNEQFF
CDR3nt: TGTGCCAGCAGCCCGGGGAAGACAGGGGGCAATGAGCAGTTCTTC

v_gene: TRBV5-4
d_gene: TRBD2
abundance: .
j_gene: TRBJ2-5
CDR3aa: CARSWGAGGGETQYF
CDR3nt: TGTGCCCGCAGCTGGGGCGCGGGGGGGGGAGAGACCCAGTACTTC

v_gene: TRBV3-1
d_gene: .
abundance: .
j_gene: TRBJ1-3
CDR3aa: CASSPSGGEGNTIYF
CDR3nt: TGTGCCAGCAGCCCCTCCGGGGGGGAAGGAAACACCATATATTTT

v_gene: TRBV6-2/TRBV6-3
d_gene: .
abundance: few
j_gene: TRBJ2-1
CDR3aa: CASSYSRGQRRDEQFF
CDR3nt: TGTGCCAGCAGTTACTCGAGAGGGCAGCGGAGGGATGAGCAGTTCTTC

v_gene: TRBV5-4
d_gene: .
abundance: .
j_gene: TRBJ1-5
CDR3aa: CASSLAGYNQPQHF
CDR3nt: TGTGCCAGCAGCTTGGCAGGGTACAATCAGCCCCAGCATTTT

v_gene: TRBV4-1
d_gene: .
abundance: .
j_gene: TRBJ1-4
CDR3aa: CASSPGGDTNEKLFF
CDR3nt: TGCGCCAGCAGCCCCGGGGGGGACACTAATGAAAAACTGTTTTTT

v_gene: TRBV6-5
d_gene: .
abundance: few
j_gene: TRBJ2-7
CDR3aa: CASSYLGPGTYEQYF
CDR3nt: TGTGCCAGCAGTTACTTGGGCCCAGGGACCTACGAGCAGTACTTC

v_gene: TRBV2
d_gene: .
abundance: many
j_gene: TRBJ2-7
CDR3aa: CASSAEVQAAYEQYF
CDR3nt: TGTGCCAGCAGTGCAGAGGTACAGGCGGCCTACGAGCAGTACTTC

v_gene: TRBV20-1
d_gene: .
abundance: many
j_gene: TRBJ1-1
CDR3aa: CSARQAEAFF
CDR3nt: TGCAGTGCTAGACAGGCCGAAGCTTTCTTT

v_gene: TRBV12-3/TRBV12-4
d_gene: TRBD2
abundance: few
j_gene: TRBJ2-3
CDR3aa: CASRLSSGGLITDTQYF
CDR3nt: TGTGCCAGCAGGTTATCCAGCGGGGGCTTAATCACAGATACGCAGTATTTT

v_gene: TRBV6-2/TRBV6-3
d_gene: .
abundance: .
j_gene: TRBJ1-2
CDR3aa: CASINPPGHDYTF
CDR3nt: TGTGCCAGCATTAACCCTCCAGGACATGACTACACCTTC

v_gene: TRBV4-3
d_gene: .
abundance: .
j_gene: TRBJ1-5
CDR3aa: CASSQTPSSNQPQHF
CDR3nt: TGCGCCAGCAGCCAAACACCCTCCAGCAATCAGCCCCAGCATTTT

v_gene: TRBV20-1
d_gene: .
abundance: few
j_gene: TRBJ2-7
CDR3aa: CSARGVNVYEQYF
CDR3nt: TGCAGTGCTAGAGGTGTTAATGTCTACGAGCAGTACTTC

v_gene: TRBV18
d_gene: TRBD1
abundance: few
j_gene: TRBJ2-7
CDR3aa: CASSPQGQDYEQYF
CDR3nt: TGTGCCAGCTCACCACAAGGACAGGACTACGAGCAGTACTTC

v_gene: TRBV19
d_gene: .
abundance: few
j_gene: TRBJ1-1
CDR3aa: CASSIVGGTEAFF
CDR3nt: TGTGCCAGTAGTATAGTAGGCGGCACTGAAGCTTTCTTT

v_gene: TRBV20-1
d_gene: .
abundance: few
j_gene: TRBJ1-2
CDR3aa: CSARDLGTPYGYTF
CDR3nt: TGCAGTGCTAGAGATCTCGGGACCCCGTATGGCTACACCTTC

v_gene: TRBV11-2
d_gene: .
abundance: many
j_gene: TRBJ2-1
CDR3aa: CASSSDYNEQFF
CDR3nt: TGTGCCAGCAGCTCAGATTACAATGAGCAGTTCTTC

v_gene: TRBV12-3/TRBV12-4
d_gene: .
abundance: .
j_gene: TRBJ2-3
CDR3aa: CASTPLGGLTDTQYF
CDR3nt: TGTGCCAGCACCCCTCTCGGGGGTCTGACAGATACGCAGTATTTT

v_gene: TRBV6-2/TRBV6-3
d_gene: .
abundance: few
j_gene: TRBJ2-7
CDR3aa: CASSYRDNEQYF
CDR3nt: TGTGCCAGCAGTTATCGGGATAACGAGCAGTACTTC

v_gene: TRBV7-2
d_gene: .
abundance: few
j_gene: TRBJ2-5
CDR3aa: CASSPPGPGTQYF
CDR3nt: TGTGCCAGCAGCCCGCCCGGGCCCGGGACCCAGTACTTC

v_gene: TRBV4-2
d_gene: .
abundance: few
j_gene: TRBJ2-1
CDR3aa: CASSHGRDSYNEQFF
CDR3nt: TGTGCCAGCAGCCACGGACGTGACTCCTACAATGAGCAGTTCTTC

v_gene: TRBV30
d_gene: TRBD1
abundance: few
j_gene: TRBJ1-6
CDR3aa: CAWSARPGTGTSPLHF
CDR3nt: TGTGCCTGGAGCGCGCGACCCGGGACAGGGACCTCACCCCTCCACTTT

v_gene: TRBV6-4
d_gene: TRBD2
abundance: medium-sized
j_gene: TRBJ2-3
CDR3aa: CASSETSGGTDTQYF
CDR3nt: TGTGCCAGCAGTGAGACTAGCGGGGGCACAGATACGCAGTATTTT

v_gene: TRBV6-6
d_gene: .
abundance: few
j_gene: TRBJ2-2
CDR3aa: CASSPWPTGELFF
CDR3nt: TGTGCCAGCAGCCCGTGGCCCACCGGGGAGCTGTTTTTT

v_gene: TRBV6-2/TRBV6-3
d_gene: .
abundance: once
j_gene: TRBJ2-5
CDR3aa: CASSYETTSRGTGRSQETQYF
CDR3nt: TGTGCCAGCAGTTACGAAACCACCTCGAGGGGTACGGGGCGCTCTCAAGAGACCCAGTACTTC

v_gene: TRBV29-1
d_gene: TRBD1
abundance: many
j_gene: TRBJ2-7
CDR3aa: CSTQGASGEQYF
CDR3nt: TGCAGCACCCAGGGGGCGTCTGGCGAGCAGTACTTC